These 14 T cell receptor beta chains were all obtained from the same sample, sequenced in a study of identical twins. One entry per CDR3 protein, called by TCRdb with MiXCR from the 5' RACE reads. Of 1.5 million to 2 million distinct CDR3 sequences in the sample, roughly a third were seen once. Sequenced material: cord blood. The receptors here all came from a newborn girl in good health.

The count of this clonotype is one. The genes are TRBV20-1 and TRBJ2-1, with TRBD2 identical over 16 bases. Germline CDR1 is DFQATT and CDR2 is SNEGSKA (reference sequence). This CDR3 spans 18 amino acids. Trimming took 5 bases from V and 2 from J; bases not matched to a gene: 9. The CDR3 region has the DNA TGCAGTGCTCCCGGGACTAGCGGGAGGGCCTTCCCCTACAATGAGCAGTTCTTC. It specifies CSAPGTSGRAFPYNEQFF.

This clonotype turned up a few times. The chain couples TRBV4-1 to TRBJ2-7, with 13 bases aligning to TRBD2. After removal of 1 base from V and 4 bases from J, the junction contained 4 bases not matched to a gene. Per germline, CDR1 MGHRA and CDR2 YSYEKL. This CDR3 comprises 16 residues. CDR3 bases: TGCGCCAGCAGCCAAGGAGGACTAGCGGGAGTGTACGAGCAGTACTTC. It specifies CASSQGGLAGVYEQYF.

CDR3 nucleotides: TGCAGTGCTTGGACTAGCGGGAGGAATGTTGAGCAGTTCTTC. Translated: CSAWTSGRNVEQFF. The chain combines TRBV20-1 with TRBJ2-1; 14 bases are a match to TRBD2. The J segment lost 9 bases and the V segment lost 5 bases, leaving 6 bases of the junction unmatched. CDR3 length: 14 amino acids. Looked up from germline, CDR1 is DFQATT and CDR2 is SNEGSKA (reference sequence).

This clonotype was seen only a few times. The CDR3 spells CSPLVKNEKLFF. As DNA, the CDR3 is TGCAGTCCTCTAGTCAAAAATGAAAAACTGTTTTTT. This chain links TRBV20-1 with TRBJ1-4; no definite D call. V dropped 8 bases and J dropped 5 bases, with 12 bases sitting between them. The CDR3 extends over 12 amino acids. Per germline, CDR1 DFQATT and CDR2 SNEGSKA (reference sequence).

The table lists this clonotype with many counts. V and J are TRBV29-1 and TRBJ2-7; no reliable D call. CDR3 length: 11 residues. The V and J ends lost 4 bases and 0 bases respectively, with 4 bases between them. Germline assignment: CDR1 SQVTM and CDR2 ANQGSEA. The CDR3 nucleotides read TGCAGCGTTGTCAGCTCCTACGAGCAGTACTTC. The encoded protein is CSVVSSYEQYF.

The chain combines TRBV2 with TRBJ2-1, with 7 bases matching TRBD1. The CDR3 consists of 13 residues. V gave up 6 bases and J gave up 13 bases; unmatched junction bases: 12. Germline V gene lookup returns CDR1 SNHLY and CDR2 FYNNEI. The CDR3 nucleotides are TGTGCCAGCAGGGACCCGAGGACAGGCTATCAGTTCTTC. It translates to CASRDPRTGYQFF.

This clonotype has at least ten counts. This chain connects TRBV28 to TRBJ2-7; D gene unclear. The CDR3 totals 14 residues. V lost 3 bases to trimming and J lost 6 bases, with 15 bases between them. Germline-derived CDR1 and CDR2 are MDHEN and SYDVKM. This CDR3 reads CASSFLVGISEQYF. CDR3 sequence (DNA): TGTGCCAGCAGTTTTCTGGTGGGCATATCCGAGCAGTACTTC.

CDR3 amino acids: CASSKPAGELFF. The CDR3, as DNA: TGTGCCAGCAGTAAACCCGCCGGGGAGCTGTTTTTT. This chain links TRBV3-1 with TRBJ2-2; D is undetermined. Trimming left V 6 bases short and J 6 bases short, with 8 bases between. This CDR3 spans 12 amino acids. CDR1 LGHDT and CDR2 YNNKEL come from the germline V gene (reference sequence).

The chain uses TRBV7-9 and TRBJ2-1; 9 positions match TRBD1. The CDR3 contains 17 residues. V shed 1 base and J 0 bases; nucleotides not matched to a gene: 4. The germline CDR1 and CDR2 sequences are SEHNR and FQNEAQ (reference sequence). In DNA form, the CDR3 reads TGTGCCAGCAGCTTAGGAGCGGGACAGGGCTCCTACAATGAGCAGTTCTTC. This translates into CASSLGAGQGSYNEQFF.

This clonotype was seen at least ten times. The rearrangement joins TRBV12-3 or TRBV12-4 to TRBJ2-5; possible D gene TRBD2, 5 bases. This CDR3 has 15 residues. Trimming cost V 3 bases and J 2 bases, with 13 bases left between them. CDR3 in amino acids: CASSFPGMRQETQYF. The CDR3 DNA reads TGTGCCAGCAGTTTCCCCGGGATGAGACAAGAGACCCAGTACTTC.

The chain has TRBV20-1 and TRBJ2-3, with TRBD2 as a possible D gene (7 bases). CDR1 is DFQATT and CDR2 is SNEGSKA in the germline V gene (reference sequence). This CDR3 comprises 13 residues. DNA of the CDR3: TGCAGCCCGATACAGGGCCGCGGGGGTACGCAGTATTTT. This codes for CSPIQGRGGTQYF.

This clonotype was counted a few times. This chain uses TRBV5-1 with TRBJ2-1, with 7 bases identical to TRBD1. J gave up 0 bases and V 4 bases, and 7 bases lay outside the gene matches. There are 16 residues in the CDR3. Germline V gene lookup returns CDR1 SGHRS and CDR2 YFSETQ. Written as DNA, the CDR3 is TGCGCCAGCAGCCCTTCGAGGGACAGCTCCTACAATGAGCAGTTCTTC. As protein: CASSPSRDSSYNEQFF.

This clonotype was seen a handful of times. The chain is built from TRBV2 and TRBJ2-4, with D possibly being TRBD2 (6 bases). The end of the DNA aligns better with TRBJ2-5, so the J call may be wrong. The CDR3 contains 14 residues. Germline CDR1 and CDR2: SNHLY and FYNNEI. The CDR3 nucleotides read TGTGCCAGCAGTGAGACTAGATCGGTAGAGACCCAGTACTTC. This gives the protein CASSETRSVETQYF.

Comment on this clonotype: The junction does not match germline at one end; this may be a read error. The rearrangement joins TRBV14 to TRBJ2-4; the match to TRBD1 covers 7 bases. Germline V gene data show CDR1 as SGHDN and CDR2 as FVKESK. The CDR3 loop spans 16 amino acids. In DNA form, the CDR3 reads TGTGCCAGCAGCTTCAGACAGGGTCTAGGCAAAAACATTCAGTGCTTC. Its translation is CASSFRQGLGKNIQCF. Supplemented by reference TRBV14 and TRBJ2-4, the full variable domain reads EAGVTQFPSHSVIEKGQTVTLRCDPISGHDNLYWYRRVMGKEIKFLLHFVKESKQDESGMPNNRFLAERTGGTYSTLKVQPAELEDSGVYFCASSFRQGLGKNIQCFGAGTRLSVL.